A selection of T cell receptor beta chains follows, all from one sample in a study of blood T cell repertoires in COVID-19. Assay used: immunoSEQ multiplex PCR; TCRdb lists only in-frame clones, some missing. The profile shows roughly 20,000 clones, roughly 87% of them singletons. Sequenced sample: peripheral blood. The origin of the receptors is a man between 60 and 75 years old with active COVID-19. CDR3s include the opening cysteine and the closing phenylalanine or tryptophan. Each record gives: V gene, clone size, D gene, J gene, CDR3 protein, CDR3 DNA. The D gene is left open where the match is weak. Only some rows state a clone size, as once, few, many or a class for expanded clones.

v_gene: TRBV18; abundance: few; d_gene: .; j_gene: TRBJ2-1; CDR3aa: CASSSDSYNEQFF; CDR3nt: TGTGCCAGCTCATCGGACAGTTACAATGAGCAGTTCTTC
v_gene: TRBV6-2/TRBV6-3; abundance: .; d_gene: TRBD1; j_gene: TRBJ2-1; CDR3aa: CASSTRTGHNEQFF; CDR3nt: TGTGCCAGCAGTACCCGGACAGGGCACAATGAGCAGTTCTTC
v_gene: TRBV14; abundance: .; d_gene: .; j_gene: TRBJ1-5; CDR3aa: CASSQDLPAQHF; CDR3nt: TGTGCCAGCAGCCAAGATCTTCCAGCCCAGCATTTT
v_gene: TRBV19; abundance: .; d_gene: .; j_gene: TRBJ1-3; CDR3aa: CASIHTGTGNTIYF; CDR3nt: TGTGCCAGTATTCACACAGGGACCGGAAACACCATATATTTT
v_gene: TRBV28; abundance: .; d_gene: .; j_gene: TRBJ2-1; CDR3aa: CASSRTNQGYNEQFF; CDR3nt: TGTGCCAGCAGTCGGACCAACCAGGGGTACAATGAGCAGTTCTTC
v_gene: TRBV3-1/TRBV3-2; abundance: .; d_gene: .; j_gene: TRBJ2-7; CDR3aa: CASSQGILSSYEQYF; CDR3nt: TGTGCCAGCAGCCAAGGTATCCTAAGCTCCTACGAGCAGTACTTC
v_gene: TRBV6-4; abundance: .; d_gene: .; j_gene: TRBJ1-6; CDR3aa: CASSEFFGNSPLHF; CDR3nt: TGTGCCAGCAGTGAATTTTTCGGGAATTCACCCCTCCACTTT
v_gene: TRBV6-4; abundance: .; d_gene: .; j_gene: TRBJ1-3; CDR3aa: CASRPLSGSTGNTIYF; CDR3nt: TGTGCCAGCAGACCTTTATCGGGGAGTACTGGAAACACCATATATTTT
v_gene: TRBV18; abundance: .; d_gene: .; j_gene: TRBJ1-5; CDR3aa: CASSPPGGGNQPQHF; CDR3nt: TGTGCCAGCTCACCACCCGGGGGAGGGAATCAGCCCCAGCATTTT
v_gene: TRBV19; abundance: .; d_gene: .; j_gene: TRBJ2-1; CDR3aa: CASSIRLGLGNEQFF; CDR3nt: TGTGCCAGTAGCATTCGCCTGGGCCTCGGCAATGAGCAGTTCTTC
v_gene: TRBV25-1; abundance: .; d_gene: .; j_gene: TRBJ2-7; CDR3aa: CASSLTGPEQYF; CDR3nt: TGTGCCAGCAGTCTCACAGGGCCCGAGCAGTACTTC
v_gene: TRBV9; abundance: .; d_gene: .; j_gene: TRBJ1-1; CDR3aa: CASSVGGMGTEAFF; CDR3nt: TGTGCCAGCAGCGTAGGAGGGATGGGCACTGAAGCTTTCTTT
v_gene: TRBV6-1; abundance: .; d_gene: TRBD1; j_gene: TRBJ2-3; CDR3aa: CASSGRNRGRGARTDTQYF; CDR3nt: TGTGCCAGCAGTGGTAGGAACAGGGGACGAGGGGCCAGAACAGATACGCAGTATTTT
v_gene: TRBV4-3; abundance: .; d_gene: TRBD2; j_gene: TRBJ2-1; CDR3aa: CASSQGAGGRDEQFF; CDR3nt: TGCGCCAGCAGCCAAGGAGCGGGGGGCAGGGATGAGCAGTTCTTC
v_gene: TRBV6-2/TRBV6-3; abundance: .; d_gene: TRBD1; j_gene: TRBJ2-1; CDR3aa: CASSYEVGQNNEQFF; CDR3nt: TGTGCCAGCAGTTACGAGGTGGGACAGAACAATGAGCAGTTCTTC
v_gene: TRBV30; abundance: .; d_gene: TRBD2; j_gene: TRBJ2-5; CDR3aa: CAWAPGLAGTQYF; CDR3nt: TGTGCCTGGGCCCCGGGACTAGCCGGGACCCAGTACTTC
v_gene: TRBV19; abundance: .; d_gene: TRBD2; j_gene: TRBJ2-1; CDR3aa: CASRGRERGVPSYNEQFF; CDR3nt: TGTGCCAGTAGGGGGAGAGAGCGGGGGGTCCCGTCCTACAATGAGCAGTTCTTC
v_gene: TRBV29-1; abundance: .; d_gene: TRBD1; j_gene: TRBJ1-1; CDR3aa: CSVEGDRAGAEAFF; CDR3nt: TGCAGCGTTGAGGGGGACAGGGCTGGCGCTGAAGCTTTCTTT
v_gene: TRBV19; abundance: .; d_gene: .; j_gene: TRBJ1-5; CDR3aa: CASSIIGVQPQHF; CDR3nt: TGTGCCAGTAGTATTATAGGGGTCCAGCCCCAGCATTTT
v_gene: TRBV5-1; abundance: .; d_gene: .; j_gene: TRBJ1-1; CDR3aa: CASSQGTVNTEAFF; CDR3nt: TGCGCCAGCAGCCAGGGAACGGTTAACACTGAAGCTTTCTTT
v_gene: TRBV10-3; abundance: once; d_gene: TRBD1; j_gene: TRBJ1-2; CDR3aa: CAIRGGQFTYGYTF; CDR3nt: TGTGCCATCAGGGGGGGACAGTTTACATATGGCTACACCTTC
v_gene: TRBV5-1; abundance: .; d_gene: TRBD2; j_gene: TRBJ2-1; CDR3aa: CASSPLPTSGLYNEQFF; CDR3nt: TGCGCCAGCAGCCCCCTCCCGACTAGCGGACTATACAATGAGCAGTTCTTC
v_gene: TRBV27; abundance: .; d_gene: TRBD1; j_gene: TRBJ2-7; CDR3aa: CASSAPGTGGTFISYEQYF; CDR3nt: TGTGCCAGCAGTGCTCCTGGGACAGGGGGCACCTTTATTTCCTACGAGCAGTACTTC
v_gene: TRBV5-6; abundance: .; d_gene: .; j_gene: TRBJ1-3; CDR3aa: CASSPYGVALGAIYF; CDR3nt: TGTGCCAGCAGCCCGTACGGGGTTGCCCTCGGGGCCATATATTTT
v_gene: TRBV4-2; abundance: .; d_gene: TRBD1; j_gene: TRBJ2-7; CDR3aa: CASSQGTGTDYEQYF; CDR3nt: TGTGCCAGCAGCCAAGGGACAGGGACTGACTACGAGCAGTACTTC
v_gene: TRBV2; abundance: .; d_gene: .; j_gene: TRBJ2-1; CDR3aa: CASSQRAYNEQFF; CDR3nt: TGTGCCAGCTCCCAGCGGGCTTACAATGAGCAGTTCTTC
v_gene: TRBV19; abundance: .; d_gene: TRBD2; j_gene: TRBJ2-1; CDR3aa: CASSRLLAGVGEQFF; CDR3nt: TGTGCCAGTAGTAGGTTACTAGCGGGAGTAGGTGAGCAGTTCTTC
v_gene: TRBV6-5; abundance: .; d_gene: .; j_gene: TRBJ1-1; CDR3aa: CASRETVGNTEAFF; CDR3nt: TGTGCCAGCAGGGAGACAGTTGGGAACACTGAAGCTTTCTTT
v_gene: TRBV7-2; abundance: .; d_gene: .; j_gene: TRBJ2-2; CDR3aa: CASSPWNRNTGELFF; CDR3nt: TGTGCCAGCAGCCCATGGAACAGGAACACCGGGGAGCTGTTTTTT
v_gene: TRBV15; abundance: once; d_gene: .; j_gene: TRBJ2-3; CDR3aa: CATSRGLGTDTQYF; CDR3nt: TGTGCCACCAGCAGAGGACTGGGCACAGATACGCAGTATTTT
v_gene: TRBV5-1; abundance: .; d_gene: TRBD2; j_gene: TRBJ2-7; CDR3aa: CASNLLAGDEQYF; CDR3nt: TGCGCCAGCAACCTGTTAGCGGGAGACGAGCAGTACTTC
v_gene: TRBV5-1; abundance: once; d_gene: .; j_gene: TRBJ2-3; CDR3aa: CASSVRPGETDTQYF; CDR3nt: TGCGCCAGCAGCGTGAGGCCGGGGGAAACAGATACGCAGTATTTT
v_gene: TRBV5-1; abundance: .; d_gene: TRBD1; j_gene: TRBJ1-1; CDR3aa: CASSGGTVTNTEAFF; CDR3nt: TGCGCCAGCAGCGGGGGGACAGTAACGAACACTGAAGCTTTCTTT
v_gene: TRBV13; abundance: .; d_gene: TRBD1; j_gene: TRBJ1-2; CDR3aa: CASTSGTGLLYGYTF; CDR3nt: TGTGCCAGCACGTCGGGGACAGGGCTGCTCTATGGCTACACCTTC
v_gene: TRBV30; abundance: .; d_gene: .; j_gene: TRBJ2-5; CDR3aa: CAWSGGQETQYF; CDR3nt: TGTGCCTGGAGCGGCGGGCAAGAGACCCAGTACTTC
v_gene: TRBV4-1; abundance: .; d_gene: .; j_gene: TRBJ2-2; CDR3aa: CASSQAGQTNSGELFF; CDR3nt: TGCGCCAGCAGCCAGGCTGGACAGACGAACTCCGGGGAGCTGTTTTTT